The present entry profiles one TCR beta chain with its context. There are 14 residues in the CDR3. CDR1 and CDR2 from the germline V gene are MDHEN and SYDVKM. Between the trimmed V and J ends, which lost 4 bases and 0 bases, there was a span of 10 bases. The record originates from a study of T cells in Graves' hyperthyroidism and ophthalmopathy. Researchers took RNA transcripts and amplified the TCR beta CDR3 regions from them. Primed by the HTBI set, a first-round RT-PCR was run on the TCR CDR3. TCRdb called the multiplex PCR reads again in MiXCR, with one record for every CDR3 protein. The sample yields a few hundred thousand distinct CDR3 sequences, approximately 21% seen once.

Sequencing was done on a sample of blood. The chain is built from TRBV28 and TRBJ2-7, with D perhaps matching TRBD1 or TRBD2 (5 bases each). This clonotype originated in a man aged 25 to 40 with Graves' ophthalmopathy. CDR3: CASSSGTSSYEQYF. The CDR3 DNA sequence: TGTGCCAGCAGTTCGGGGACCAGCTCCTACGAGCAGTACTTC.